The 32 T cell receptor beta chains listed next were all sequenced from one sample in a study of beta chain features in type 1 diabetes. Investigators reverse transcribed all isolated RNA, so they sequenced expressed TCRB transcripts. Clones were read by immunoSEQ multiplex PCR, and TCRdb kept only the in-frame ones, dropping some. Among fewer than 400,000 clones listed, roughly 8% were seen once. The source material was central memory CD4+ T cells from blood. Source of these receptors: a young woman in good health.

The chain uses TRBV9 and TRBJ2-5; TRBD2 is a possible D gene (5 bases). The CDR3 covers 14 residues. The V gene's germline CDR1 is SGDLS and CDR2 YYNGEE. Trimming pared 4 bases from V and 5 bases from J, leaving 15 bases between. The CDR3 here is CASSPQGLHETQYF. The DNA for the CDR3 is TGTGCCAGCAGCCCCCAAGGACTTCACGAGACCCAGTACTTC. The variable domain in full, with the rest retrieved from reference TRBV9 and TRBJ2-5, is DSGVTQTPKHLITATGQRVTLRCSPRSGDLSVYWYQQSLDQGLQFLIQYYNGEERAKGNILERFSAQQFPDLHSELNLSSLELGDSALYFCASSPQGLHETQYFGPGTRLLVL.

This clone has just a few counts. This chain joins TRBV9 and TRBJ1-2, with 9 nucleotides matching TRBD1. After removal of 7 bases from V and 2 bases from J, the junction contained 6 bases not matched to a gene. The CDR3 spans 14 residues. Germline V lookup: CDR1 SGDLS, CDR2 YYNGEE. This CDR3 reads CASARQGGNYGYTF. The CDR3 DNA follows: TGTGCCAGCGCCCGACAGGGGGGGAACTATGGCTACACCTTC.

The V call is TRBV4-2, the J call TRBJ2-5, with a possible D match to TRBD1 (6 bases). Looked up from germline, CDR1 is LGHNA and CDR2 is YNFKEQ. The CDR3 sequence is 16 residues long. V was shortened by 3 bases and J by 2 bases, with 16 bases between the two germline ends. The CDR3 region is CASSHRGGRTQETQYF. The DNA for the CDR3 is TGTGCCAGCAGCCATCGTGGGGGCAGGACACAAGAGACCCAGTACTTC.

In its sample, this clone was seen once. The chain couples TRBV19 to TRBJ1-2; D not certain. The germline CDR1 and CDR2 sequences are LNHDA and SQIVND (reference sequence). CDR3 length: 15 amino acids. Trimming took off 5 bases at V and 4 bases at J, with 17 bases between the two ends. The DNA for the CDR3 is TGTGCCAGTAGTCTTTTGACACCGGTGGTCTATGGCTACACCTTC. Translated, it gives CASSLLTPVVYGYTF.

The J gene is TRBJ2-5, the V gene TRBV25-1, with 8 bases lining up with TRBD2. The trim removed 1 base at V and 4 bases at J, leaving 5 bases unmatched. There are 15 residues in the CDR3. Germline V gene data show CDR1 as MGHDK and CDR2 as SYGVNS. CDR3 DNA: TGTGCCAGCAGTGAATCAAGCGGGAGTCGAGAGACCCAGTACTTC. Translated, it gives CASSESSGSRETQYF.

This clone has a handful of counts. V is TRBV6-6 and J is TRBJ1-1; perhaps TRBD1 as D (5 bases). Between the trimmed V and J ends, which lost 6 bases and 5 bases, there was a span of 16 bases. The CDR3 has 14 amino acids. Germline CDR1 and CDR2: MNHNY and SVGAGI (reference sequence). The CDR3 region has the DNA TGTGCCAGCAGCCGAGACAGTTTACAGACTGAAGCTTTCTTT. As protein: CASSRDSLQTEAFF.

The chain recombines TRBV27 with TRBJ1-5, with a tentative D call TRBD1 (6 bases). CDR3 size: 15 residues. Trimming shortened V by 8 bases and J by 4 bases, and 18 bases separated the two germline ends. Germline lookup yields CDR1 MNHEY and CDR2 SMNVEV (reference sequence). DNA for the CDR3: TGTGCCAGCCCGTCGACAGGAGCAAAGAATCAGCCCCAGCATTTT. Amino acids: CASPSTGAKNQPQHF.

V usage is TRBV28 and J usage is TRBJ1-2; the D is unclear. CDR1 and CDR2 (germline): MDHEN, SYDVKM. V was clipped by 3 bases and J by 4 bases, with 9 bases between them. The CDR3 spans 13 residues. CDR3 loop: CASSFGKAYGYTF. The CDR3 DNA reads as TGTGCCAGCAGTTTTGGCAAGGCCTATGGCTACACCTTC.

The chain uses TRBV5-6 and TRBJ2-3, with 11 bases aligning to TRBD2. Per germline, CDR1 SGHDT and CDR2 YYEEEE. This CDR3 has 17 amino acids. V gave up 0 bases and J gave up 2 bases; unmatched junction bases: 5. The CDR3 nucleotides are TGTGCCAGCAGCTTGGAAACTAGCGGGAGCAACACAGATACGCAGTATTTT. Amino acid sequence: CASSLETSGSNTDTQYF.

The chain carries TRBV7-8 and TRBJ2-5; 7 bases line up with TRBD2. CDR1 is SGHVS, CDR2 FQNEAQ, per germline. J lost 4 bases, V lost 4 bases, and 9 bases had no gene match. The length of the CDR3 is 15 residues. CDR3 loop: CASSSGRVAGETQYF. The CDR3 coding sequence is TGTGCCAGCAGCTCAGGGAGGGTAGCGGGAGAGACCCAGTACTTC.

V is TRBV7-9 and J is TRBJ1-5; TRBD1 aligns across 9 bases. Per germline, CDR1 SEHNR and CDR2 FQNEAQ (reference sequence). This CDR3 is 18 amino acids long. J gave up 5 bases and V 2 bases, and 13 bases lay outside the gene matches. In DNA, the CDR3 is TGTGCCAGCAGCTTAAAGGAATACCGGGACAGGGTTTATCAGCCCCAGCATTTT. Protein: CASSLKEYRDRVYQPQHF. Together with reference TRBV7-9 and TRBJ1-5, the CDR3 gives the full variable domain: DTGVSQNPRHKITKRGQNVTFRCDPISEHNRLYWYRQTLGQGPEFLTYFQNEAQLEKSRLLSDRFSAERPKGSFSTLEIQRTEQGDSAMYLCASSLKEYRDRVYQPQHFGDGTRLSIL.

This clone was found a few times. DNA for the CDR3: TGTGCCAGCAGTAGATACGAGCAGTACTTC. Translated, it gives CASSRYEQYF. The V and J genes are TRBV28 and TRBJ2-5; D gene unclear. The tail of the sequence fits TRBJ2-7 better, so the J call may be wrong. Germline CDR1 is MDHEN and CDR2 is SYDVKM. The CDR3 covers 10 residues.

This clone has more than one count but fewer than ten. This chain uses TRBV28 with TRBJ2-1; the match to TRBD1 covers 8 bases. This CDR3 has 11 amino acids. V shed 5 bases and J 15 bases; nucleotides not matched to a gene: 6. Germline V gene data show CDR1 as MDHEN and CDR2 as SYDVKM. The CDR3 sequence is CASSLGQGWFF. The CDR3 bases are TGTGCCAGCAGTCTTGGACAGGGTTGGTTCTTC.

The chain is built from TRBV2 and TRBJ1-1; D call uncertain. The CDR3 covers 14 residues. Trimming removed 7 bases at V and 2 bases at J, with 14 bases between. Germline V gene lookup returns CDR1 SNHLY and CDR2 FYNNEI. CDR3 residues: CASILLNTNTEAFF. CDR3 nucleotide sequence: TGTGCCAGCATCCTATTGAACACCAACACTGAAGCTTTCTTT.

This clone was counted between two and nine times. The chain links TRBV10-3 to TRBJ2-1; D possibly corresponds to TRBD1 (5 bases). The CDR3 contains 15 residues. Trimming shortened V by 6 bases and J by 5 bases, and 17 bases separated the two germline ends. Germline V gene sequence: CDR1 ENHRY, CDR2 SYGVKD. Here the CDR3 DNA reads TGTGCCATCAGCAGACACAGGAGTACGGACAATGAGCAGTTCTTC. It codes for CAISRHRSTDNEQFF.

This clone appeared a few times. V usage is TRBV28 and J usage is TRBJ2-2, with 8 bases lining up with TRBD1. The CDR3 contains 14 residues. CDR1 and CDR2 (germline): MDHEN, SYDVKM. J lost 6 bases, V lost 3 bases, and 3 bases had no gene match. CDR3 bases: TGTGCCAGCAGTTTCCAGGGGGCGGCCGGGGAGCTGTTTTTT. It specifies CASSFQGAAGELFF.

This clone turned up a few times. The rearrangement links TRBV29-1 to TRBJ2-1; tentative D call: TRBD2 (6 bases). The length of the CDR3 is 12 residues. Germline CDR1 and CDR2: SQVTM and ANQGSEA. Trimming cost V 7 bases and J 8 bases, with 15 bases left between them. As DNA, the CDR3 is TGCAGCGACGTACAGCGGGTTCATGAGCAGTTCTTC. Protein: CSDVQRVHEQFF.

The table lists this clone with a few counts. The CDR3 DNA sequence: TGTGCCAGCAGTTTTTCCGGGACACAAGAGACCCAGTACTTC. This translates into CASSFSGTQETQYF. This chain links TRBV28 with TRBJ2-5; TRBD1 is a possible D gene (6 bases). CDR3 length: 14 residues. CDR1 is MDHEN, CDR2 SYDVKM, per germline. Trimming pared 3 bases from V and 2 bases from J, leaving 10 bases between. The full variable domain, with the rest looked up from reference TRBV28 and TRBJ2-5, is DVKVTQSSRYLVKRTGEKVFLECVQDMDHENMFWYRQDPGLGLRLIYFSYDVKMKEKGDIPEGYSVSREKKERFSLILESASTNQTSMYLCASSFSGTQETQYFGPGTRLLVL.

The sample holds a few counts of this clone. Additional DNA sequences in this sample encode the identical CDR3. The chain is built from TRBV5-1 and TRBJ2-5; the D is unclear. TRBJ2-7 matches the DNA end more closely, so the J call is doubtful. Looked up from germline, CDR1 is SGHRS and CDR2 is YFSETQ. The CDR3 has 13 residues. The CDR3 sequence: CASSLVADYEQYF. Written as DNA, the CDR3 is TGCGCCAGCAGCTTGGTGGCAGACTACGAGCAGTACTTC.

V gene TRBV4-1 combines with J gene TRBJ2-3; 7 nucleotides line up with TRBD2. CDR1 MGHRA and CDR2 YSYEKL come from the germline V gene. The CDR3 has 18 residues. V shed 0 bases and J 9 bases; nucleotides not matched to a gene: 18. CDR3 amino acids: CASSQDAVAGATLGTQYF. CDR3 in DNA: TGCGCCAGCAGCCAAGATGCCGTGGCGGGAGCCACCCTTGGGACGCAGTATTTT.

In its sample, this clone was seen a few times. V is TRBV7-9 and J is TRBJ2-1; D is unresolved. This CDR3 contains 15 residues. Germline V CDR1 and CDR2: SEHNR, FQNEAQ (reference sequence). The ends were cut back, 2 bases at V and 0 bases at J, with 8 bases in the middle. CDR3 amino acids: CASSLIQSSYNEQFF. The DNA for the CDR3 is TGTGCCAGCAGCTTAATCCAGAGCTCCTACAATGAGCAGTTCTTC.

This clone was counted only a few times. The chain combines TRBV7-9 with TRBJ2-7; 9 bases map to TRBD2. The CDR3 totals 14 residues. The germline V gene encodes CDR1 SEHNR and CDR2 FQNEAQ (reference sequence). V trimming: 5 bases; J trimming: 2 bases; junction bases outside the gene matches: 4. The CDR3 DNA follows: TGTGCCAGCAGCAACGTAGCGGGGGCCTACGAGCAGTACTTC. Protein: CASSNVAGAYEQYF.

The chain recombines TRBV10-3 with TRBJ2-1; a weak D match, TRBD2 (5 bases). V was clipped by 6 bases and J by 7 bases, with 10 bases between them. This CDR3 is 12 amino acids long. Germline CDR1 reads ENHRY; CDR2 reads SYGVKD. The CDR3 DNA is TGTGCCATCAGGGAGGACTTGAATGAGCAGTTCTTC. Protein sequence: CAIREDLNEQFF.

The V and J genes are TRBV6-5 and TRBJ2-2; D not certain. In germline, CDR1 is MNHEY, CDR2 SVGAGI. V lost 8 bases and J lost 2, with 6 bases in between. The CDR3 has 12 amino acids. CDR3 amino acids: CASFDNTGELFF. CDR3 nucleotide sequence: TGTGCCAGCTTCGATAACACCGGGGAGCTGTTTTTT.

The J gene is TRBJ2-7, the V gene TRBV5-1, with D possibly matching TRBD2 (5 bases). V lost 5 bases to trimming and J lost 4 bases, with 7 bases between them. Germline CDR1 reads SGHRS; CDR2 reads YFSETQ. This CDR3 comprises 11 residues. The DNA of the CDR3 is TGCGCCAGCAGGGGAGATTACGAGCAGTACTTC. Protein sequence: CASRGDYEQYF.

The rearrangement links TRBV18 to TRBJ2-2, with D perhaps given as TRBD1 or TRBD2 (5 bases each). The length of the CDR3 is 14 residues. The V and J ends lost 3 bases and 5 bases respectively, with 10 bases between them. CDR1 is KGHSH, CDR2 LQKENI, per germline. CDR3 region: CASSPGAVTGELFF. CDR3 in DNA: TGTGCCAGCTCACCCGGGGCGGTGACCGGGGAGCTGTTTTTT.

The rearrangement uses TRBV9 and TRBJ1-4; tentative D call: TRBD1 (5 bases). Germline CDR1 SGDLS, CDR2 YYNGEE. V shed 4 bases and J shed 5 bases, with 18 bases lying between them. The CDR3 sequence is 16 residues long. The CDR3 bases are TGTGCCAGCAGCTTGAATCCCACAGGCGGAAATGAAAAACTGTTTTTT. As protein: CASSLNPTGGNEKLFF.

The gene calls are TRBV7-2 and TRBJ2-1; 12 bases agree with TRBD2. J was trimmed by 9 bases and V by 5 bases; bases with no gene match: 8. Germline lookup yields CDR1 SGHTA and CDR2 FQGNSA. The CDR3 runs to 15 residues. The CDR3 sequence: CASSPSGRASGEQFF. Written as DNA, the CDR3 is TGTGCCAGCAGCCCTAGCGGGAGGGCCTCGGGTGAGCAGTTCTTC.

This clone was seen a few times. This chain links TRBV28 with TRBJ2-7; D unresolved. CDR3 length: 11 residues. V gave up 10 bases and J gave up 3 bases, with 10 bases separating them. CDR1 is MDHEN, CDR2 SYDVKM, per germline. Written as DNA, the CDR3 is TGTGCCATCAAGGACGGCTACGAGCAGTACTTC. As protein: CAIKDGYEQYF.

This clone was seen a few times. The chain carries TRBV19 and TRBJ2-7, with D tentatively TRBD2 (5 bases). CDR1 is LNHDA, CDR2 SQIVND, per germline (reference sequence). This CDR3 region has 14 residues. V was shortened by 2 bases and J by 4 bases, with 12 bases between the two germline ends. CDR3: CASSITGKDYEQYF. The CDR3 coding sequence is TGTGCCAGTAGTATAACCGGGAAGGATTACGAGCAGTACTTC.

The CDR3 loop is CASSHGTGRDQPQHF. The CDR3 nucleotides are TGTGCCAGCAGCCATGGGACAGGGAGGGATCAGCCCCAGCATTTT. The gene calls are TRBV7-8 and TRBJ1-5; 9 positions agree with TRBD1. The CDR3 totals 15 residues. V was clipped by 5 bases and J by 5 bases; unmatched bases: 7. Germline values: CDR1 SGHVS, CDR2 FQNEAQ.

This clone was counted many times. The V and J genes are TRBV10-3 and TRBJ1-1; D might be TRBD1 (6 bases). V was shortened by 2 bases and J by 1 base, with 11 bases between the two germline ends. The CDR3 covers 15 residues. Germline-derived CDR1 and CDR2 are ENHRY and SYGVKD. Here the CDR3 reads CAISERGSENTEAFF. CDR3 DNA sequence: TGTGCCATCAGTGAGAGGGGGTCAGAGAACACTGAAGCTTTCTTT.